These T cell receptor beta chains were read from a single sample in a study of tumor-infiltrating lymphocytes in primary liver carcinoma. TCRdb ran MiXCR on the multiplex PCR reads and lists one entry per CDR3 protein. The repertoire consists of about 100,000 distinct CDR3 sequences, with around 73% occurring once and the leading ten covering around 10%. The sample taken for sequencing was liver tumor tissue from sampling region 2. The receptors come from an older woman with primary liver carcinoma and hepatitis B virus infection. CDR3s include the opening cysteine and the closing phenylalanine or tryptophan. Each record gives: V gene, clone size, D gene, J gene, CDR3 protein, CDR3 DNA. D genes are given only for firm matches. Expanded clones are given a class, and other clones once, few, many or no size at all.

TRBV29-1	-	-	TRBJ1-1	CGAEGGKAEAFF	TGCGGCGCTGAGGGGGGGAAGGCTGAAGCTTTCTTT
TRBV14	many	-	TRBJ2-2	CASSQKLTANTGELFF	TGTGCCAGCAGCCAAAAACTCACAGCGAACACCGGGGAGCTGTTTTTT
TRBV28	-	TRBD1	TRBJ2-6	CASSRPGQDISGANVLTF	TGTGCCAGTAGCCGCCCGGGACAGGATATATCTGGGGCCAACGTCCTGACTTTC
TRBV11-3	few	TRBD2	TRBJ2-1	CASSSGIAGGAQFF	TGTGCCAGCAGCTCGGGAATAGCGGGAGGAGCGCAGTTCTTC
TRBV12-3/TRBV12-4	once	-	TRBJ2-5	CSSSFRGVGVIMETQYF	TGTTCCAGCAGTTTTCGGGGAGTGGGGGTCATCATGGAGACCCAGTACTTC
TRBV11-2	-	-	TRBJ2-5	CVSSLDIGDHEYF	TGTGTTAGCAGCTTAGATATCGGGGACCACGAATACTTC
TRBV29-1	many	TRBD1	TRBJ1-1	CSDGQGKTEAFF	TGCAGCGATGGACAGGGGAAAACTGAAGCTTTCTTT
TRBV28	-	-	TRBJ1-5	CASSSAGAYTDTQHF	TGTGCCAGCAGTTCAGCAGGGGCCTACACAGATACGCAGCATTTT
TRBV24-1	-	-	TRBJ2-7	CATSDGGSPEGRGDQYF	TGTGCCACCAGTGATGGGGGATCACCGGAGGGCAGGGGTGACCAGTACTTC
TRBV12-3/TRBV12-4	-	TRBD2	TRBJ2-7	CDSTKAGLSYGQYF	TGTGACAGCACCAAAGCGGGACTCTCCTACGGGCAGTACTTC
TRBV7-8	-	-	TRBJ2-5	CARSFYRQRQETQYF	TGTGCCAGAAGCTTTTATAGACAGAGACAAGAGACCCAGTACTTC
TRBV29-1	-	TRBD2	TRBJ2-1	CSATTSGEQFF	TGCAGCGCTACGACTAGCGGTGAGCAGTTCTTC
TRBV6-1	-	-	TRBJ1-2	CANTRERPTNDYTF	TGTGCCAACACCCGGGAAAGACCGACAAATGACTACACCTTC
TRBV11-2	-	TRBD2	TRBJ2-7	CAISLALRGTSGRDEQYF	TGTGCCATCAGCTTAGCCCTAAGGGGGACTAGCGGGAGGGACGAGCAGTACTTC
TRBV6-5	-	-	TRBJ2-7	CASSQTGTVMGEQYF	TGTGCCAGCAGTCAGACCGGGACCGTCATGGGCGAGCAGTACTTC
TRBV12-3/TRBV12-4	-	-	TRBJ1-5	CADSPRQGRGQPQHF	TGTGCCGACAGTCCCCGCCAGGGGCGGGGTCAGCCCCAGCATTTT
TRBV29-1	many	-	TRBJ2-2	CSVGEQGVPGELFF	TGCAGCGTTGGGGAACAGGGAGTCCCCGGGGAGCTGTTTTTT
TRBV6-6	-	-	TRBJ2-7	CASCYDPGGYYEQYF	TGTGCCAGCTGTTATGACCCAGGAGGGTACTACGAACAGTACTTC
TRBV12-3/TRBV12-4	-	TRBD2	TRBJ2-2	CVSSGEVGTGELFF	TGTGTCAGCAGCGGGGAAGTGGGCACCGGTGAGCTGTTTTTT
TRBV10-2	many	-	TRBJ2-7	CASSFPFSGLSYEQYF	TGCGCCAGCTCTTTCCCGTTTAGCGGTTTGTCCTACGAGCAGTACTTC
TRBV11-3	-	TRBD1	TRBJ2-7	CASSPGTGGKYEQYF	TGTGCCAGCAGCCCCGGGACAGGGGGCAAATATGAGCAATACTTC
TRBV11-3	-	-	TRBJ2-2	CASILDSTGANTGELFF	TGTGCCAGCATCTTAGACAGCACTGGTGCGAACACCGGGGAGCTGTTTTTT
TRBV29-1	medium-sized	TRBD2	TRBJ2-3	CSATSGLGDTQYF	TGCAGCGCCACTAGCGGGTTGGGGGATACGCAGTATTTT
TRBV6-6	-	-	TRBJ2-7	CASGSEQYF	TGCGCCTCGGGGTCCGAGCAGTACTTC
TRBV11-2	-	-	TRBJ1-4	CASRSGAGNNEKLFF	TGTGCCAGCAGATCAGGGGCAGGGAATAATGAAAAACTGTTTTTT
TRBV5-1	few	-	TRBJ2-3	CASSPGAGGQRDTNYF	TGCGCCAGCAGCCCGGGGGCAGGGGGGCAACGGGATACGAATTATTTT
TRBV29-1	-	-	TRBJ2-7	CSVEAGSSYKQYF	TGCAGCGTTGAAGCTGGTAGCTCCTACAAGCAGTACTTC
TRBV28	-	TRBD1	TRBJ1-2	CASTSPRDRGNYGYTF	TGTGCCAGCACCTCTCCCCGGGACAGGGGTAACTATGGCTACACCTTC
TRBV12-3/TRBV12-4	-	-	TRBJ2-1	CASSLVQDMGQFF	TGTGCCAGCAGTTTAGTCCAGGACATGGGGCAATTCTTC
TRBV5-4	many	TRBD2	TRBJ2-3	CASSRTSGSDTQYF	TGTGCCAGCAGCCGTACTAGCGGATCAGATACGCAGTATTTT
TRBV4-2	many	TRBD2	TRBJ2-5	CASSLGTSSEETQYF	TGTGCCAGCAGCCTTGGGACTAGTTCCGAAGAGACCCAGTACTTC
TRBV4-1	-	-	TRBJ2-3	CASSLQDNQPQYF	TGCGCCAGCAGCCTTCAAGATAATCAGCCCCAGTATTTT
TRBV11-2	-	TRBD1	TRBJ1-1	CASSLGDRGLLMEAFF	TGTGCCAGCAGCTTAGGGGACAGGGGGTTGCTCATGGAAGCTTTCTTT
TRBV28	few	-	TRBJ1-5	CASSLILWDQPQHF	TGTGCCAGCAGTTTAATACTGTGGGATCAGCCCCAGCATTTT
TRBV5-6	-	TRBD1	TRBJ2-1	CASQDRGNFYNEHFF	TGTGCCAGCCAAGACAGGGGGAACTTTTACAATGAGCATTTCTTC
TRBV4-1	once	-	TRBJ1-2	CASSQGVAAHGYIF	TGCGCCAGCAGCCAAGGCGTGGCAGCCCATGGCTACATCTTC
TRBV6-5	many	-	TRBJ2-2	CASSYWAGTGELFF	TGTGCCAGCAGTTATTGGGCTGGCACCGGGGAGCTGTTTTTT
TRBV7-9	-	-	TRBJ2-7	CASSAGPYYERYF	TGTGCCAGCAGCGCCGGGCCCTACTACGAGCGGTACTTC
TRBV5-6	many	TRBD2	TRBJ2-5	CASSHLAEQETQYF	TGTGCCAGCAGCCATCTAGCGGAGCAAGAGACCCAGTACTTC
TRBV29-1	once	-	TRBJ2-1	CSVGWSSRTYNEQLF	TGCAGCGTTGGGTGGTCTAGCAGAACATACAATGAGCAGCTCTTC
TRBV4-1	many	-	TRBJ1-2	CASSYDPNYGYTF	TGCGCCAGCAGCTACGACCCTAACTATGGCTACACCTTC
TRBV11-2	-	-	TRBJ2-7	CAGSLGSGAGGYEQYF	TGTGCCGGCAGCTTAGGGTCGGGGGCAGGAGGCTACGAGCAATACTTC
TRBV5-6	-	-	TRBJ2-1	CASSPRGASVLNEQFF	TGTGCCAGCAGCCCCCGGGGGGCATCTGTTCTCAATGAGCAGTTTTTC
TRBV11-2	few	TRBD2	TRBJ2-5	CASIYSRSSGRETQYF	TGTGCCAGCATTTACTCCCGTAGTAGCGGGAGAGAGACCCAGTACTTC
TRBV5-1	-	-	TRBJ1-1	CASRRGAGRVDIEAFF	TGCGCCAGCAGGAGGGGGGCAGGCCGGGTTGACATTGAAGCTTTCTTT
TRBV7-9	-	TRBD2	TRBJ2-3	CASSLTSGRADAHYF	TGTGCCAGCAGCCTGACTAGCGGGAGGGCAGATGCGCATTATTTT
TRBV11-3	-	-	TRBJ2-1	CASSLGRGRIFYNGRFF	TGTGCCAGCAGCTTGGGAAGGGGTCGTATATTCTACAATGGGCGGTTCTTC
TRBV5-4	-	TRBD2	TRBJ2-1	CDSTHGRGTRVLSEQFF	TGCGACAGCACTCACGGACGGGGGACTAGAGTTCTCAGTGAGCAGTTCTTC
TRBV11-2	-	-	TRBJ2-2	CTSSLHRTGELFF	TGTACCAGCAGCCTACATAGGACTGGGGAGCTGTTTTTT
TRBV11-2	-	-	TRBJ2-1	CASSDPLRSSYNEQFF	TGTGCCAGCAGCGACCCTCTGCGGAGTTCCTACAATGAGCAGTTCTTC
TRBV11-2	-	-	TRBJ2-7	CASSLDPAGIYEQCF	TGTGCCAGCAGCTTAGACCCTGCTGGGATCTACGAGCAGTGCTTC
TRBV7-8	many	TRBD2	TRBJ2-7	CASSRGETAYEQYF	TGTGCCAGCAGCCGGGGGGAGACCGCCTACGAGCAGTACTTC
TRBV6-5	once	TRBD2	TRBJ2-1	CASSYSAGGTSHNEQFF	TGTGCCAGCAGTTACTCGGCGGGAGGTACCTCCCACAATGAGCAGTTCTTC
TRBV19	-	TRBD2	TRBJ2-5	CASSSSGRYQETQYF	TGTGCCAGTTCGAGTAGCGGGAGGTACCAAGAGACCCAGTACTTC
TRBV11-2	-	-	TRBJ1-2	CASNSLGGLGGYTF	TGTGCCAGCAACTCCCTGGGGGGCCTGGGGGGCTACACCTTC